This T cell receptor beta chain stems from a study of T cell changes during pregnancy in multiple sclerosis. Germline V gene sequence: CDR1 LNHDA, CDR2 SQIVND (reference sequence). This CDR3 is built from 11 residues. The repertoire was sequenced with immunoSEQ multiplex PCR; TCRdb's copy has only in-frame clones and lacks some. Of 35,000 to 50,000 clones listed, around 80% are singletons. The clonotype was recovered from a female donor with multiple sclerosis, enrolled in a pregnancy study. Sequencing used CD4+ T cells from peripheral blood mononuclear cells, obtained before pregnancy. The rearrangement links TRBV19 to TRBJ2-7; maybe TRBD2 (7 bases). The CDR3 DNA reads TGTGCGGGGGGGCCGGCTACGATGCAGTACTTC. Translating it yields CAGGPATMQYF.